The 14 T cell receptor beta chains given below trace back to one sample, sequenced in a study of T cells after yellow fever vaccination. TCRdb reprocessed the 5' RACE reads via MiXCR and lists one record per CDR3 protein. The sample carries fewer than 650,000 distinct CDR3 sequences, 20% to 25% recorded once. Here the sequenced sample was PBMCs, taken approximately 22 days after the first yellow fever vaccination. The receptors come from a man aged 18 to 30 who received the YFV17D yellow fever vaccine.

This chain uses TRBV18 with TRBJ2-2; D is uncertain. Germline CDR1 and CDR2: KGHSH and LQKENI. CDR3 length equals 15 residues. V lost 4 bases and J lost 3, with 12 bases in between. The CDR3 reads CASSRPTDYTGELFF. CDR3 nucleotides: TGTGCCAGCTCACGGCCGACGGATTACACCGGGGAGCTGTTTTTT. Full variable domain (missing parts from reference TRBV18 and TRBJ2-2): NAGVMQNPRHLVRRRGQEARLRCSPMKGHSHVYWYRQLPEEGLKFMVYLQKENIIDESGMPKERFSAEFPKEGPSILRIQQVVRGDSAAYFCASSRPTDYTGELFFGEGSRLTVL.

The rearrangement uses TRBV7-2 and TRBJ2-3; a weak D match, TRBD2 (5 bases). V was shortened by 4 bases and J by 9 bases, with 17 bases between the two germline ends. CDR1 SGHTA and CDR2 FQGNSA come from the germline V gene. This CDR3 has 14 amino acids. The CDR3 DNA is TGTGCCAGCAGCTCACCCTTCAGAGGAGGCACGCAGTATTTT. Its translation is CASSSPFRGGTQYF.

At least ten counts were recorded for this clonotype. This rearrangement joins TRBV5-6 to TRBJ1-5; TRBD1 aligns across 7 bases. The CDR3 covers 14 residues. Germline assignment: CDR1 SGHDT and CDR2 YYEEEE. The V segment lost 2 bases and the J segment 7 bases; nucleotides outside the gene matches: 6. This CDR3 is CASSFGQGGQPQHF. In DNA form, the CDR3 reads TGTGCCAGCAGCTTTGGGCAGGGGGGACAGCCCCAGCATTTT.

CDR3 region: CATSDLGMGEQFF. The CDR3 DNA reads TGTGCCACCAGTGATTTGGGGATGGGGGAGCAGTTCTTC. The V call is TRBV24-1, the J call TRBJ2-1; D is uncertain. Trimming pared 0 bases from V and 10 bases from J, leaving 9 bases between. Germline CDR1 KGHDR, CDR2 SFDVKD. The CDR3 is 13 residues long.

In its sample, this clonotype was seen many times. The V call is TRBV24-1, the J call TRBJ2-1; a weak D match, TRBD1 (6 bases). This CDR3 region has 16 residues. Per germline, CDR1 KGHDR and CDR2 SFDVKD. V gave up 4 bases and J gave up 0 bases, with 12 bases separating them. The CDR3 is CATSDHQGLSYNEQFF. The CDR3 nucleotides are TGTGCCACCAGTGACCACCAGGGGCTCTCCTACAATGAGCAGTTCTTC.

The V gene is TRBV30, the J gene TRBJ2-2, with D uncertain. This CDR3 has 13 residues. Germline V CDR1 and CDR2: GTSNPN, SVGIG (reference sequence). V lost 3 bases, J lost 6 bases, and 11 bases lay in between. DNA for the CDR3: TGTGCCTGGAGCGTAGTTCAGGCCGGGGAGCTGTTTTTT. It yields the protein CAWSVVQAGELFF.

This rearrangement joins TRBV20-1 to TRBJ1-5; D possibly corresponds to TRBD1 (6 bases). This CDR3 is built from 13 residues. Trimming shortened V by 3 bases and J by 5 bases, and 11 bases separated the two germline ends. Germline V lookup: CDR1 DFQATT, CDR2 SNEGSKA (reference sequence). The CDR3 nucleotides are TGCAGTGCTAGGGTGGGGGCGGATCAGCCCCAGCATTTT. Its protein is CSARVGADQPQHF.

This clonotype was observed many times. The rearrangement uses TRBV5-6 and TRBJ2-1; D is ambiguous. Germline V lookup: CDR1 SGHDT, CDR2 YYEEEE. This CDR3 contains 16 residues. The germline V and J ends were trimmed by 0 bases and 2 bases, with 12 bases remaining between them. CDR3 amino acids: CASSLAKGSTYNEQFF. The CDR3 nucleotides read TGTGCCAGCAGCTTGGCCAAGGGATCCACCTACAATGAGCAGTTCTTC.

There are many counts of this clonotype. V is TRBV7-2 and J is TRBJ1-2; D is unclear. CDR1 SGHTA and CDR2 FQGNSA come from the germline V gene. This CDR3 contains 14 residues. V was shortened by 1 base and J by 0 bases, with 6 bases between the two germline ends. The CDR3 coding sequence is TGTGCCAGCAGCTTAGGAGGGACTAACTATGGCTACACCTTC. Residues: CASSLGGTNYGYTF.

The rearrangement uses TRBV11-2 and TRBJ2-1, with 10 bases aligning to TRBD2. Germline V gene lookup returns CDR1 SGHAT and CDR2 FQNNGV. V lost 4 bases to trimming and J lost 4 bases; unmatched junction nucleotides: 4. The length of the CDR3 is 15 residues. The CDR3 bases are TGTGCCAGCAGCTCAATAGCGGGGGGATACAATGAGCAGTTCTTC. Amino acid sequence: CASSSIAGGYNEQFF.

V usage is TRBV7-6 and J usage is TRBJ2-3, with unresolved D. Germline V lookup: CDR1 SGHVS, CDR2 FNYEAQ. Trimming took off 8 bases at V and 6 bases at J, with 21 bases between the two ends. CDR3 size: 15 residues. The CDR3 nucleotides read TGTGCCAGCGCTCGAACAGTTAGTAGGCGGGATACGCAGTATTTT. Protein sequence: CASARTVSRRDTQYF. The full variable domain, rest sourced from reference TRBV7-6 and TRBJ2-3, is GAGVSQSPRYKVTKRGQDVALRCDPISGHVSLYWYRQALGQGPEFLTYFNYEAQQDKSGLPNDRFSAERPEGSISTLTIQRTEQRDSAMYRCASARTVSRRDTQYFGPGTRLTVL.

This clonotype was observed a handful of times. CDR3 amino acids: CAAPHRDRQETQYF. In DNA, the CDR3 is TGTGCCGCGCCACATCGGGACAGACAAGAGACCCAGTACTTC. The J gene is TRBJ2-5, the V gene TRBV2, with TRBD1 identical over 7 bases. The length of the CDR3 is 14 residues. After removal of 11 bases from V and 2 bases from J, the junction contained 11 bases not matched to a gene. Germline lookup yields CDR1 SNHLY and CDR2 FYNNEI.

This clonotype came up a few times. The CDR3 bases are TGTGCCAGCAGCCCTGACTCGACCGGGACTCCGGCGTGGATCGAGACCCAGTACTTC. Translating it yields CASSPDSTGTPAWIETQYF. The rearrangement uses TRBV7-4 and TRBJ2-5, with TRBD2 as a possible D gene (6 bases). The CDR3 runs 19 residues. The V end lost 5 bases, the J end lost 5 bases, and 30 bases lay between the germline ends. CDR1 and CDR2 from the germline V gene are SGHVT and SQSDAQ.

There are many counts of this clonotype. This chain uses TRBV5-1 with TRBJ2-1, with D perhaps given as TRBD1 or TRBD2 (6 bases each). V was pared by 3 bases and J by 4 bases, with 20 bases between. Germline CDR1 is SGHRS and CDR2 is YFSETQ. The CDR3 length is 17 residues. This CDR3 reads CASSSGGGSEGYNEQFF. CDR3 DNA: TGCGCCAGCAGCTCTGGAGGGGGAAGTGAGGGTTACAATGAGCAGTTCTTC.